The 31 T cell receptor beta chains presented below share a single source sample, sequenced in a study of Ad26.COV2.S vaccination and SARS-CoV-2 variants. Produced via immunoSEQ multiplex PCR; TCRdb's table is partial and in-frame only. Altogether roughly 350,000 clones are present, 88% being singletons, with the ten largest covering about 6.4%. Treatment meaning: roughly 19 received Ad26.COV2.S at low or high dose, single or two shots; several received placebo; per-sample allocation not given. Day 63 after the first injection of vaccine or placebo was the sampling time. Here the sequenced sample was peripheral blood, taken in a trial of Ad26.COV2.S vaccine versus placebo. These receptors originate from a person between 18 and 65 years old who received the Ad26.COV2.S COVID-19 vaccine or a placebo.

CDR3 DNA sequence: TGTGCCAGCAGCTCTACATACGGGGGGGCCGCGTACGAGCAGTACTTC. Translating gives CASSSTYGGAAYEQYF. The gene calls are TRBV7-8 and TRBJ2-7, with 8 bases aligning to TRBD2. With 4 bases clipped from V and 4 bases from J, the junction kept 12 bases outside the gene matches. The CDR3 runs to 16 residues. CDR1 is SGHVS and CDR2 is FQNEAQ in the germline V gene.

The chain uses TRBV3-1 (or the pseudogene TRBV3-2) and TRBJ1-1, with a weak D call TRBD1 (5 bases). V dropped 7 bases and J dropped 10 bases, with 19 bases sitting between them. Germline V lookup: CDR1 LGHDT, CDR2 YNNKEL (reference sequence). The CDR3 totals 13 residues. Written as DNA, the CDR3 is TGTGCCAGCACGGAGACACGGGGGTCGGTAGCTTTCTTT. Translating it yields CASTETRGSVAFF.

This chain joins TRBV6-2 or TRBV6-3 and TRBJ2-1, with 8 bases identical to TRBD1. The CDR3 sequence is 14 residues long. Germline trimming cut 5 bases from V and 5 bases from J; bases unmatched to any gene: 5. Germline V CDR1 and CDR2: MNHEY, SVGEGT. The CDR3 bases are TGTGCCAGCAGTCAGGGACAGGTTAACAATGAGCAGTTCTTC. Protein: CASSQGQVNNEQFF.

This clone came up a few times. The V call is TRBV6-5, the J call TRBJ1-3, with D unclear. CDR1 is MNHEY, CDR2 SVGAGI, per germline. The CDR3 has 15 amino acids. The V end was cut by 7 bases, the J end by 0 bases, with 13 bases between. The CDR3 DNA reads TGTGCCAGCATTCTACTAGGTGCCTCTGGAAACACCATATATTTT. Residues: CASILLGASGNTIYF.

The chain joins TRBV15 to TRBJ1-1, with D perhaps TRBD1 (6 bases). With 1 base removed from V and 3 bases from J, the gap between germline ends came to 9 bases. CDR1 and CDR2 from the germline V gene are LNHNV and YYDKDF (reference sequence). The CDR3 loop spans 14 amino acids. The CDR3, as DNA: TGTGCCACCAGCAGAGGACAGGCCTACACTGAAGCTTTCTTT. This codes for CATSRGQAYTEAFF.

This CDR3 reads CASSLGIQETQYF. The CDR3 DNA reads as TGCGCCAGCAGCTTGGGAATCCAAGAGACCCAGTACTTC. The chain links TRBV5-1 to TRBJ2-5, with D hard to call. Trimming stripped 0 bases from V and 1 base from J, with 4 bases between. This CDR3 comprises 13 residues. The germline gives CDR1 SGHRS, CDR2 YFSETQ.

This sequence joins TRBV15 and TRBJ1-5; D not resolved. The germline V and J ends were trimmed by 3 bases and 7 bases, with 22 bases remaining between them. This CDR3 is 17 amino acids long. Germline CDR1 LNHNV, CDR2 YYDKDF (reference sequence). CDR3 region: CATSSSLGRGQGQPQHF. The CDR3 DNA reads TGTGCCACCAGCAGCTCGCTCGGACGAGGGCAAGGCCAGCCCCAGCATTTT.

This chain uses TRBV7-2 with TRBJ1-3; D not resolved. CDR3 length: 15 amino acids. V dropped 5 bases and J dropped 2 bases, with 13 bases sitting between them. Germline V lookup: CDR1 SGHTA, CDR2 FQGNSA. CDR3 coding DNA: TGTGCCAGCAGCCCCGATAGGGCGACTGGAAACACCATATATTTT. It is translated as CASSPDRATGNTIYF. Variable domain in full (rest from reference TRBV7-2 and TRBJ1-3): GAGVSQSPSNKVTEKGKDVELRCDPISGHTALYWYRQSLGQGLEFLIYFQGNSAPDKSGLPSDRFSAERTGGSVSTLTIQRTQQEDSAVYLCASSPDRATGNTIYFGEGSWLTVV.

The genes are TRBV7-6 and TRBJ2-7; TRBD2 matches at 8 bases. Germline loops: CDR1 SGHVS, CDR2 FNYEAQ. The CDR3 has 15 amino acids. V lost 5 bases, J lost 0 bases, and 6 bases stayed unmatched. The CDR3 nucleotides are TGTGCCAGCAGCGCCACTAGCGGTAGCTCCTACGAGCAGTACTTC. Its translation: CASSATSGSSYEQYF.

This clone was seen just once. The chain couples TRBV5-4 to TRBJ2-1; weak D call: TRBD1 (6 bases). V lost 0 bases to trimming and J lost 6 bases, with 10 bases between them. CDR3 length: 14 amino acids. CDR1 and CDR2 (germline): SGHNT, YYREEE (reference sequence). CDR3 nucleotides: TGTGCCAGCAGCTTGGAAACAGGGTCCAATGAGCAGTTCTTC. Amino acid sequence: CASSLETGSNEQFF.

This chain uses TRBV6-2 or TRBV6-3 with TRBJ1-1; no firm D call. The CDR3 is 11 amino acids. The germline V gene encodes CDR1 MNHEY and CDR2 SVGEGT. Trimming left V 5 bases short and J 4 bases short, with 5 bases between. CDR3 protein: CASSLLTEAFF. CDR3 sequence (DNA): TGTGCCAGCAGTCTCCTCACTGAAGCTTTCTTT.

V usage is TRBV5-3 and J usage is TRBJ1-5; 9 positions agree with TRBD1. TRBV5-3 is known as an ORF, though its function is uncertain. The CDR3 contains 15 residues. V was clipped by 4 bases and J by 2 bases; unmatched bases: 4. The CDR3: CARSTRDRGNQPQHF. For the CDR3, the DNA is TGTGCCAGAAGCACGCGGGACAGGGGCAATCAGCCCCAGCATTTT.

The rearrangement joins TRBV27 to TRBJ2-7; 7 positions agree with TRBD1. The germline gives CDR1 MNHEY, CDR2 SMNVEV (reference sequence). Trimming removed 6 bases from V and 3 bases from J; junction bases left unmatched: 11. The CDR3 covers 15 residues. The CDR3: CASRPGTDYGYEQYF. CDR3 sequence (DNA): TGTGCCAGCAGGCCGGGGACAGACTACGGCTACGAGCAGTACTTC.

The chain combines TRBV3-1 (or the pseudogene TRBV3-2) with TRBJ1-1; 8 bases fit TRBD1. There are 13 residues in the CDR3. CDR1 and CDR2 from the germline V gene are LGHDT and YNNKEL (reference sequence). Trimming at V came to 9 bases and at J to 0 bases, leaving 3 bases not matched to a gene. CDR3 sequence (DNA): TGTGCCAGTGGGACAGGAGTGAACACTGAAGCTTTCTTT. It is translated as CASGTGVNTEAFF.

The gene calls are TRBV7-8 and TRBJ1-2; possibly TRBD1 for D (6 bases). The length of the CDR3 is 13 residues. The V and J ends lost 5 bases and 5 bases respectively, with 12 bases between them. Germline CDR1 is SGHVS and CDR2 is FQNEAQ. The CDR3 bases are TGTGCCAGCAGCAGCCAGACAGGTTATGGCTACACCTTC. Translated, it gives CASSSQTGYGYTF.

The V call is TRBV30, the J call TRBJ1-2, with D possibly matching TRBD1 (5 bases). The CDR3 loop spans 11 amino acids. Trimming took 2 bases from V and 8 from J, leaving 9 bases between them. CDR1 is GTSNPN, CDR2 SVGIG, per germline (reference sequence). The CDR3 loop is CAWSQGAGYTF. CDR3 nucleotide sequence: TGTGCCTGGAGTCAGGGAGCGGGCTACACCTTC.

The rearrangement joins TRBV7-3 to TRBJ2-5; 7 bases fit TRBD1. Germline V lookup: CDR1 SGHTA, CDR2 FQGTGA. CDR3 size: 13 residues. With V trimmed by 1 base and J by 5 bases, 1 base remained unmatched. The CDR3 nucleotides are TGTGCCAGCAGCTTAAAGACAGGGGAGACCCAGTACTTC. The encoded protein is CASSLKTGETQYF.

The rearrangement links TRBV4-1 to TRBJ1-3, with D uncertain. V was clipped by 1 base and J by 0 bases, with 7 bases between them. This CDR3 has 15 residues. From germline, CDR1 is MGHRA and CDR2 YSYEKL. The CDR3 DNA reads as TGCGCCAGCAGCCAAGGGAGGCTCTCTGGAAACACCATATATTTT. Translated: CASSQGRLSGNTIYF.

The gene calls are TRBV28 and TRBJ2-7; TRBD1 is a possible D gene (5 bases). V was pared by 1 base and J by 5 bases, with 9 bases between. Germline V gene sequence: CDR1 MDHEN, CDR2 SYDVKM. The length of the CDR3 is 13 residues. The CDR3 coding sequence is TGTGCCAGCAGTTTATCCGGCAGGGACGAGCAGTACTTC. Protein product: CASSLSGRDEQYF. The whole variable domain, filled in from reference TRBV28 and TRBJ2-7, reads DVKVTQSSRYLVKRTGEKVFLECVQDMDHENMFWYRQDPGLGLRLIYFSYDVKMKEKGDIPEGYSVSREKKERFSLILESASTNQTSMYLCASSLSGRDEQYFGPGTRLTVT.

This rearrangement joins TRBV11-2 to TRBJ2-5; 7 nucleotides align to TRBD1. The germline CDR1 and CDR2 sequences are SGHAT and FQNNGV. This CDR3 contains 13 residues. Trimming took 2 bases from V and 5 from J; bases not matched to a gene: 2. This CDR3 reads CASSLWTGETQYF. In DNA form, the CDR3 reads TGTGCCAGCAGCTTATGGACAGGCGAGACCCAGTACTTC.

This chain uses TRBV5-4 with TRBJ1-6; 7 nucleotides line up with TRBD1. The germline gives CDR1 SGHNT, CDR2 YYREEE (reference sequence). The CDR3 has 16 residues. V was pared by 4 bases and J by 0 bases, with 4 bases of the junction left unmatched. The CDR3 bases are TGTGCCAGCAGCATCTGGGACAGCTCCTATAATTCACCCCTCCACTTT. Its translation: CASSIWDSSYNSPLHF.

The chain carries TRBV2 and TRBJ1-5; 10 nucleotides match TRBD1. The ends lost 3 bases at V and 6 bases at J; junction bases unmatched: 2. From germline, CDR1 is SNHLY and CDR2 FYNNEI. This CDR3 region has 14 residues. CDR3 loop: CASSDDRGLQPQHF. The CDR3 nucleotides are TGTGCCAGCAGTGACGACAGGGGGCTTCAGCCCCAGCATTTT.

The gene calls are TRBV30 and TRBJ2-7; perhaps TRBD1 as D (7 bases). The germline V gene encodes CDR1 GTSNPN and CDR2 SVGIG (reference sequence). The V gene lost 3 bases and the J gene lost 6 bases, with 18 bases spanning the gap. The CDR3 is 14 residues long. The CDR3 DNA sequence: TGTGCCTGGAGAATCGCACAGGGGAGGTCCGAGCAGTACTTC. It translates to CAWRIAQGRSEQYF.

The chain is built from TRBV28 and TRBJ1-3, with D maybe TRBD1 (5 bases). This CDR3 contains 15 residues. The germline V gene encodes CDR1 MDHEN and CDR2 SYDVKM. The V and J ends lost 4 bases and 0 bases respectively, with 10 bases between them. This CDR3 is CASSYPGSSGNTIYF. CDR3 DNA: TGTGCCAGCAGTTACCCAGGGTCCTCTGGAAACACCATATATTTT.

Details on this clone: Distinct nucleotide sequences in the sample also encode this CDR3. This chain joins TRBV24-1 and TRBJ2-2, with 11 bases matching TRBD1. Trimming removed 3 bases from V and 4 bases from J; junction bases left unmatched: 3. The germline V gene has CDR1 KGHDR and CDR2 SFDVKD. CDR3 length equals 16 residues. In DNA, the CDR3 is TGTGCCACCAGTGATCCCGGGACAGGGGGCACCGGGGAGCTGTTTTTT. Protein: CATSDPGTGGTGELFF.

V usage is TRBV28 and J usage is TRBJ2-5; tentatively, D is TRBD1 (6 bases). From germline, CDR1 is MDHEN and CDR2 SYDVKM. CDR3 length equals 15 residues. Trimming pared 2 bases from V and 5 bases from J, leaving 15 bases between. CDR3 residues: CASSLEQGFWETQYF. CDR3 nucleotides: TGTGCCAGCAGTTTAGAACAGGGATTTTGGGAGACCCAGTACTTC. Filled out from reference TRBV28 and TRBJ2-5, the complete variable domain reads DVKVTQSSRYLVKRTGEKVFLECVQDMDHENMFWYRQDPGLGLRLIYFSYDVKMKEKGDIPEGYSVSREKKERFSLILESASTNQTSMYLCASSLEQGFWETQYFGPGTRLLVL.

The V gene is TRBV5-1, the J gene TRBJ2-2; TRBD1 aligns across 8 bases. The germline gives CDR1 SGHRS, CDR2 YFSETQ. There are 16 residues in the CDR3. V lost 3 bases and J lost 3; bases outside the gene matches: 7. The CDR3 sequence is CASSSGQGSDTGELFF. The CDR3 nucleotides are TGCGCCAGCAGCTCCGGACAGGGATCGGACACCGGGGAGCTGTTTTTT.

The count of this clone is one. V and J are TRBV28 and TRBJ2-3; D may be TRBD2 (5 bases). The CDR3 totals 13 residues. V lost 5 bases, J lost 8 bases, and 14 bases lay in between. From germline, CDR1 is MDHEN and CDR2 SYDVKM. The CDR3 reads CASSPRPAGTQYF. The DNA of the CDR3 is TGTGCCAGCAGTCCCCGACCCGCGGGTACGCAGTATTTT.

This chain connects TRBV5-8 to TRBJ1-6; a possible D gene is TRBD1 (5 bases). With 10 bases removed from V and 9 bases from J, the gap between germline ends came to 17 bases. The CDR3 sequence is 13 residues long. The germline V gene has CDR1 SGHTS and CDR2 YDEGEE. The CDR3: CAGPAQGASPLHF. The CDR3, as DNA: TGTGCCGGTCCCGCGCAGGGTGCTTCACCCCTCCACTTT.

The gene calls are TRBV9 and TRBJ2-3; D is unresolved. In germline, CDR1 is SGDLS, CDR2 YYNGEE. There are 17 residues in the CDR3. Trimming shortened V by 3 bases and J by 1 base, and 18 bases separated the two germline ends. CDR3 in amino acids: CASSARRATQGTDTQYF. CDR3 DNA sequence: TGTGCCAGCAGCGCCCGCCGGGCTACCCAGGGCACAGATACGCAGTATTTT.

V is TRBV9 and J is TRBJ1-2; a weak D match, TRBD1 (5 bases). Trimming pared 4 bases from V and 5 bases from J, leaving 18 bases between. Per the germline V gene, CDR1 is SGDLS and CDR2 is YYNGEE. The CDR3 runs 15 residues. Written as DNA, the CDR3 is TGTGCCAGCAGCCCCCGCAGGGAAACTTCGTATGGCTACACCTTC. This gives the protein CASSPRRETSYGYTF.